This T cell receptor (beta chain) was recorded in a study of cytomegalovirus exposure and HLA in healthy donors. Study details: According to later analysis, the same platform produced the 120 validation and under 750 first-cohort repertoires.

In the case of this clone: Its antigen is unidentified.

Measured with immunoSEQ multiplex PCR; TCRdb has only the in-frame clones, and not every one. The table includes around 60,000 clones, 85% to 95% detected once. Study-wide results and limits: According to the study, roughly 160 TCR beta chains were cytomegalovirus-associated. For cytomegalovirus status, the classifier reportedly gave diagnoses with high specificity and sensitivity.

Among the 120 or so subjects of the validation cohort, separate from the approximately 700-subject first cohort, were the donors. Germline-derived CDR1 and CDR2 are LNHNV and YYDKDF (reference sequence). The junction had 6 bases not matched to a gene; V was cut back by 5 bases and J by 5 bases. This CDR3 is 14 amino acids long. The sequence was collected from a woman aged 18-30 years in good health and CMV-seropositive. This chain connects TRBV15 to TRBJ2-1; 7 bases align to TRBD1. The sample comprised PBMCs. CDR3 amino acids: CATSVTGTNNEQFF. In DNA, the CDR3 is TGTGCCACCAGCGTGACAGGGACCAACAATGAGCAGTTCTTC.